A selection of T cell receptor beta chains follows, all from one sample in a study of tumor-infiltrating lymphocytes in localized non-small cell lung cancer. The data were produced by immunoSEQ multiplex PCR, yet TCRdb's version contains in-frame clones alone and is incomplete. The sample carries about 16,000 clones, about 84% recorded once. The sequenced material came from uninvolved lung tissue not adjacent to the tumor. These receptors originate from a human donor with non-small cell lung cancer. CDR3s include the opening cysteine and the closing phenylalanine or tryptophan. The D gene is left open where the match is weak. Size tells how often a clone was seen (once, few, many) or the class of an expanded clone, and some rows leave it out.

D gene: .
J gene: TRBJ2-1
V gene: TRBV5-1
CDR3 length: 15
clone size: .
CDR3 DNA: TGCGCCAGCAGCTTGGCCGGTATGGGTTACAATGAGCAGTTCTTC
CDR3 protein: CASSLAGMGYNEQFF

D gene: .
J gene: TRBJ2-7
V gene: TRBV27
CDR3 length: 16
clone size: few
CDR3 DNA: TGTGCCAGCAGTTTCTCCCCCGGGGCCCTCTCCTACGAGCAGTACTTC
CDR3 protein: CASSFSPGALSYEQYF

D gene: .
J gene: TRBJ2-7
V gene: TRBV6-1
CDR3 length: 14
clone size: .
CDR3 DNA: TGTGCCAGCGGCGAGGGTAGCGGCCCCTACGAGCAGTACTTC
CDR3 protein: CASGEGSGPYEQYF

D gene: .
J gene: TRBJ2-4
V gene: TRBV4-2
CDR3 length: 15
clone size: .
CDR3 DNA: TGTGCCAGCAGCCTAGAGGGGCTAGCCAAAAACATTCAGTACTTC
CDR3 protein: CASSLEGLAKNIQYF

D gene: TRBD1
J gene: TRBJ1-5
V gene: TRBV6-6
CDR3 length: 15
clone size: .
CDR3 DNA: TGTGCCAGCAGTTCCAGGGGGGGGAGCAATCAGCCCCAGCATTTT
CDR3 protein: CASSSRGGSNQPQHF

D gene: .
J gene: TRBJ2-7
V gene: TRBV2
CDR3 length: 13
clone size: .
CDR3 DNA: TGTGCCAGCACCTTGACGGCGACCTACGAGCAGTACTTC
CDR3 protein: CASTLTATYEQYF

D gene: TRBD2
J gene: TRBJ2-3
V gene: TRBV7-2
CDR3 length: 17
clone size: .
CDR3 DNA: TGTGCCAGCAGCTATAGCGGGAGTGATCCCAGCACAGATACGCAGTATTTT
CDR3 protein: CASSYSGSDPSTDTQYF

D gene: .
J gene: TRBJ2-5
V gene: TRBV6-6
CDR3 length: 13
clone size: .
CDR3 DNA: TGTGCCAGCAGTTACTCGTCTGGGGAGACCCAGTACTTC
CDR3 protein: CASSYSSGETQYF

D gene: TRBD1
J gene: TRBJ1-2
V gene: TRBV6-6
CDR3 length: 15
clone size: .
CDR3 DNA: TGTGCCAGCAGTCGACAGGGGGTCCTTAACTATGGCTACACCTTC
CDR3 protein: CASSRQGVLNYGYTF

D gene: TRBD2
J gene: TRBJ2-5
V gene: TRBV28
CDR3 length: 15
clone size: .
CDR3 DNA: TGTGCCAGCAGTGACTATAGCGGGAGGGGGGAGACCCAGTACTTC
CDR3 protein: CASSDYSGRGETQYF

D gene: .
J gene: TRBJ1-1
V gene: TRBV6-9
CDR3 length: 15
clone size: .
CDR3 DNA: TGTGCCAGCAGTTCCGGCTGGGGTGTGAACACTGAAGCTTTCTTT
CDR3 protein: CASSSGWGVNTEAFF

D gene: TRBD1
J gene: TRBJ1-1
V gene: TRBV6-5
CDR3 length: 14
clone size: once
CDR3 DNA: TGTGCCAGCAGTTACGGGGGACAGGCAGCTGAAGCTTTCTTT
CDR3 protein: CASSYGGQAAEAFF

D gene: .
J gene: TRBJ2-7
V gene: TRBV9
CDR3 length: 16
clone size: .
CDR3 DNA: TGTGCCAGCAGCGTGCTGAATACCCCCCCTACCTGGGAGCAGTACTTC
CDR3 protein: CASSVLNTPPTWEQYF

D gene: .
J gene: TRBJ1-3
V gene: TRBV9
CDR3 length: 16
clone size: once
CDR3 DNA: TGTGCCAGCAGCGTTGCGTCGGAGTACTCTGGAAACACCATATATTTT
CDR3 protein: CASSVASEYSGNTIYF

D gene: .
J gene: TRBJ1-2
V gene: TRBV6-1
CDR3 length: 13
clone size: .
CDR3 DNA: TGTGCCAGCAGTGCCAGGATGAACTATGGCTACACCTTC
CDR3 protein: CASSARMNYGYTF

D gene: TRBD1
J gene: TRBJ1-1
V gene: TRBV7-9
CDR3 length: 14
clone size: .
CDR3 DNA: TGTGCCAGCAGCTCACAGGGGGCAGTCACTGAAGCTTTCTTT
CDR3 protein: CASSSQGAVTEAFF

D gene: TRBD1
J gene: TRBJ1-2
V gene: TRBV30
CDR3 length: 13
clone size: .
CDR3 DNA: TGTGCCTGGGCCACCGGGACAGGGGTGGGCTACACCTTC
CDR3 protein: CAWATGTGVGYTF

D gene: TRBD1
J gene: TRBJ2-7
V gene: TRBV5-1
CDR3 length: 15
clone size: once
CDR3 DNA: TGCGCCAGCAGGGTAGGGACAGACAGCTCCTACGAGCAGTACTTC
CDR3 protein: CASRVGTDSSYEQYF

D gene: .
J gene: TRBJ2-1
V gene: TRBV6-5
CDR3 length: 16
clone size: .
CDR3 DNA: TGTGCCAGCAGTTCCCTCACCGGGAGCATATACAATGAGCAGTTCTTC
CDR3 protein: CASSSLTGSIYNEQFF

D gene: TRBD2
J gene: TRBJ2-1
V gene: TRBV5-1
CDR3 length: 15
clone size: .
CDR3 DNA: TGCGCCAGCAGCTCCCTAGCGGGAGGGGTCAATGAGCAGTTCTTC
CDR3 protein: CASSSLAGGVNEQFF

D gene: .
J gene: TRBJ2-1
V gene: TRBV4-1
CDR3 length: 15
clone size: .
CDR3 DNA: TGCGCCAGCAGCCAAGCAACCTTGTCCTACAATGAGCAGTTCTTC
CDR3 protein: CASSQATLSYNEQFF

D gene: .
J gene: TRBJ2-3
V gene: TRBV7-9
CDR3 length: 13
clone size: .
CDR3 DNA: TGTGCCAGCAGCGGAGGGATCACAGATACGCAGTATTTT
CDR3 protein: CASSGGITDTQYF

D gene: TRBD2
J gene: TRBJ2-1
V gene: TRBV5-6
CDR3 length: 15
clone size: .
CDR3 DNA: TGTGCCAGCAGATGGAGTGTGAGCGGGGCGGATGAGCAGTTCTTC
CDR3 protein: CASRWSVSGADEQFF

D gene: .
J gene: TRBJ2-1
V gene: TRBV5-1
CDR3 length: 12
clone size: .
CDR3 DNA: TGCGCCAGCAGCTTCGCTAGGGACGAGCAGTTCTTC
CDR3 protein: CASSFARDEQFF

D gene: .
J gene: TRBJ2-3
V gene: TRBV9
CDR3 length: 17
clone size: .
CDR3 DNA: TGTGCCAGCAGCGTAGCGATCAGGGGGGGAGGCACAGATACGCAGTATTTT
CDR3 protein: CASSVAIRGGGTDTQYF

D gene: .
J gene: TRBJ2-7
V gene: TRBV21-1
CDR3 length: 14
clone size: .
CDR3 DNA: TGTGCCAGCAGCACGACTAGCGGGATAAACGAGCAGTACTTC
CDR3 protein: CASSTTSGINEQYF

D gene: .
J gene: TRBJ2-1
V gene: TRBV9
CDR3 length: 13
clone size: .
CDR3 DNA: TGTGCCAGCAGCGTGGGGCTTAACAATGAGCAGTTCTTC
CDR3 protein: CASSVGLNNEQFF

D gene: .
J gene: TRBJ2-3
V gene: TRBV11-2
CDR3 length: 15
clone size: .
CDR3 DNA: TGTGCCAGCAGCCCAGCCTCATCTCCCACAGATACGCAGTATTTT
CDR3 protein: CASSPASSPTDTQYF

D gene: TRBD2
J gene: TRBJ2-7
V gene: TRBV29-1
CDR3 length: 12
clone size: once
CDR3 DNA: TGCAGCGGGGGGACTAGCGCCACCGAGCAGTACTTC
CDR3 protein: CSGGTSATEQYF

D gene: TRBD1
J gene: TRBJ1-2
V gene: TRBV6-5
CDR3 length: 15
clone size: .
CDR3 DNA: TGTGCCAGCAGTTACTGGGACAGGGAAGGATATGGCTACACCTTC
CDR3 protein: CASSYWDREGYGYTF

D gene: .
J gene: TRBJ2-1
V gene: TRBV2
CDR3 length: 17
clone size: few
CDR3 DNA: TGTGCCAGCGGCGACCAACAAGGACATATGAGGTCGTATGAGCAGTTCTTC
CDR3 protein: CASGDQQGHMRSYEQFF

D gene: TRBD2
J gene: TRBJ2-7
V gene: TRBV5-5
CDR3 length: 14
clone size: medium-sized
CDR3 DNA: TGTGCCAGCAGCTCGGGAGGACTTGGGTACGAGCAGTACTTC
CDR3 protein: CASSSGGLGYEQYF

D gene: .
J gene: TRBJ2-3
V gene: TRBV11-2
CDR3 length: 16
clone size: .
CDR3 DNA: TGTGCCAGCAGCTTAGAAGGTAGCGCCCGCACAGATACGCAGTATTTT
CDR3 protein: CASSLEGSARTDTQYF